These T cell receptor beta chains were read from a single sample in a study of blood T cell repertoires in COVID-19. Data came from immunoSEQ multiplex PCR; TCRdb stores just in-frame clones and leaves some out. The table shows about 160,000 clones, with approximately 85% occurring only once. The sequenced material came from peripheral blood. These receptors were collected from an elderly man with COVID-19, enrolled during active disease. Both conserved end residues are part of each CDR3. The order of the fields is J gene, V gene, D gene, clone size, CDR3 DNA, CDR3 protein. The D gene is left open where the match is weak. Expanded clones are given a class, and other clones once, few, many or no size at all.

TRBJ2-7,TRBV19,.,.,TGTGCCAGTAGGTCAGAAGGAGACGAGCAGTACTTC,CASRSEGDEQYF
TRBJ2-3,TRBV20-1,.,.,TGCAGTGTAATCTTCACAGATACGCAGTATTTT,CSVIFTDTQYF
TRBJ1-2,TRBV7-9,.,.,TGTGCCAGCAGCTTGGGCGGGCCCCCGGGCCCTAACTATGGCTACACCTTC,CASSLGGPPGPNYGYTF
TRBJ2-3,TRBV11-2,TRBD1,.,TGTGCCAGCGGCCCCGAGGGACAGGGCCCAGATACGCAGTATTTT,CASGPEGQGPDTQYF
TRBJ1-3,TRBV9,.,.,TGTGCCAGCAGCGTAGGACAGTTCTCTGGAAACACCATATATTTT,CASSVGQFSGNTIYF
TRBJ1-2,TRBV5-6,.,.,TGTGCCAGCAGCAGGACAGCTAACTATGGCTACACCTTC,CASSRTANYGYTF
TRBJ1-4,TRBV6-5,.,.,TGTGCCAGCAGACGGACAACAACTAATGAAAAACTGTTTTTT,CASRRTTTNEKLFF
TRBJ1-1,TRBV3-1/TRBV3-2,TRBD1,.,TGTGCCAGCAGCCAGGGACAGTGGCGAGCTTTCTTT,CASSQGQWRAFF
TRBJ1-4,TRBV6-1,TRBD1,.,TGTGCCAGCAGTGGGGAGAGGGGGCGGCTTGCAACTAATGAAAAACTGTTTTTT,CASSGERGRLATNEKLFF
TRBJ1-2,TRBV19,TRBD1,.,TGTGCCAGTAGTACCACAACGTGGACAGGGATGGGCTACACCTTC,CASSTTTWTGMGYTF
TRBJ1-5,TRBV19,.,.,TGTGCCAGTAGTATCCAGGGCTTAGGAAATCAGCCCCAGCATTTT,CASSIQGLGNQPQHF
TRBJ2-1,TRBV4-1,TRBD2,.,TGCGCCAGCAGCCGAGGGGGACTAGTCCTCTCCTACAATGAGCAGTTCTTC,CASSRGGLVLSYNEQFF
TRBJ2-4,TRBV4-1,TRBD1,.,TGCGCCAGCAGCCAAGGCCCCAGGACAGGGAGAAGAAACATTCAGTACTTC,CASSQGPRTGRRNIQYF
TRBJ1-1,TRBV7-8,TRBD1,.,TGTGCCAGCAGCTTACTCAGGACAGGGGCAGGGAATGCTTTCTTT,CASSLLRTGAGNAFF
TRBJ1-2,TRBV5-5,.,.,TGTGCCAGCAGCCCCGGGTGGGGCAGGGGCCCCTATGGCTACACCTTC,CASSPGWGRGPYGYTF
TRBJ1-2,TRBV4-3,TRBD1,.,TGCGCCAGCAGCCAAGATCTGGACAGGGAAAACTACACCTTC,CASSQDLDRENYTF
TRBJ2-7,TRBV2,TRBD1,.,TGTGCCAGCAGTGTTAACAGGGGACCCTACGAGCAGTACTTC,CASSVNRGPYEQYF
TRBJ2-1,TRBV7-3,.,.,TGTGCCACCTCACGCGACAGGCGCAATGAGCAGTTCTTC,CATSRDRRNEQFF
TRBJ2-2,TRBV18,.,.,TGTGCCAGCTCCCAAACGAACACCGGGGAGCTGTTTTTT,CASSQTNTGELFF
TRBJ1-2,TRBV5-1,.,once,TGCGCCAGCAGCCTGGGAGAGTTTTATGGCTACACCTTC,CASSLGEFYGYTF
TRBJ1-1,TRBV7-6,TRBD1,.,TGTGCCAGCAGCTCTGGACAGGGATTGAACACTGAAGCTTTCTTT,CASSSGQGLNTEAFF
TRBJ2-1,TRBV5-4,TRBD2,.,TGTGCCAGCAGCTTGGCGGGGGGGCGGTCTAATGAGCAGTTCTTC,CASSLAGGRSNEQFF
TRBJ1-3,TRBV5-1,.,.,TGCGCCAGCAGCTTGGGACAGCACCGAAACACCATATATTTT,CASSLGQHRNTIYF
TRBJ2-4,TRBV18,.,.,TGTGCCAGCTCACCTCGGGGGAGTGACATTCAGTACTTC,CASSPRGSDIQYF
TRBJ1-2,TRBV19,TRBD1,.,TGTGCCAGTAGTCCCTGGACAGGGGACTATGGCTACACCTTC,CASSPWTGDYGYTF
TRBJ2-7,TRBV15,.,.,TGTGCCACCAGCGCAGGCATCCACACCTACGAGCAGTACTTC,CATSAGIHTYEQYF
TRBJ2-7,TRBV11-3,.,.,TGTGCCAGCAGCAGGGGCTCCTACGAGCAGTACTTC,CASSRGSYEQYF
TRBJ2-7,TRBV2,.,.,TGTGCCAGCAGTGAAGAAGCGGACAGTGAGCAGTACTTC,CASSEEADSEQYF
TRBJ1-6,TRBV7-3,.,once,TGTGCCAGCAGCTCCAGGCCCAGGTCGGATTCACCCCTCCACTTT,CASSSRPRSDSPLHF
TRBJ1-1,TRBV3-1/TRBV3-2,.,.,TGTGCCAGCAGCGATTTACAGGTTAATATGAACACTGAAGCTTTCTTT,CASSDLQVNMNTEAFF
TRBJ2-2,TRBV10-3,.,.,TGTGCCATCAGTGATCAGGGCTCAGGGACCGGGGAGCTGTTTTTT,CAISDQGSGTGELFF
TRBJ2-5,TRBV5-1,.,once,TGCGCCAGCAGCTTAGGGACACTTCAAGAGACCCAGTACTTC,CASSLGTLQETQYF
TRBJ2-1,TRBV6-2/TRBV6-3,TRBD2,.,TGTGCCAGCAGTTACTCCCTGGGACTAGCGGTAGGTAATGAGCAGTTCTTC,CASSYSLGLAVGNEQFF